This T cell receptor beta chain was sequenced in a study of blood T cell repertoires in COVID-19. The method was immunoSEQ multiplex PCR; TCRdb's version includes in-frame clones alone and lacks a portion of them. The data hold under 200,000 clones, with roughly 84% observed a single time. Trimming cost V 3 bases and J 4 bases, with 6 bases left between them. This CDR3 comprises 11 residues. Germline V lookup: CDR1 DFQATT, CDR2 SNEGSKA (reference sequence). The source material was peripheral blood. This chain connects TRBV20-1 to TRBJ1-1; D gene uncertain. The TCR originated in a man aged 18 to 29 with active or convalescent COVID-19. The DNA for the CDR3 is TGCAGTGCTAGGGCCACCACTGAAGCTTTCTTT. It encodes CSARATTEAFF.